This T cell receptor beta chain comes out of a study of Ad26.COV2.S vaccination and SARS-CoV-2 variants. Whole-study results and caveats: Possible underestimation of total T cell responses by the TCR breadth and depth analyses was noted.

The V and J ends lost 7 bases and 0 bases, in that order; junction bases with no gene match: 12. Germline lookup yields CDR1 WSHSY and CDR2 SAAADI. This CDR3 comprises 18 residues. Details on this clone: The antigen remains undetermined.

Using immunoSEQ multiplex PCR, the repertoire was profiled, and TCRdb retains in-frame clones only, with some absent. The data contain hundreds of thousands of clones, roughly 94% of them singletons. Sample: peripheral blood, taken after recovery from COVID-19. The chain couples TRBV10-2 to TRBJ2-6, with TRBD1 matching 7 bases. The sequence was obtained from a human donor who had recovered from COVID-19. CDR3 sequence reads: CASKGEGGLYSGANVLTF. As DNA, the CDR3 is TGCGCCAGCAAGGGGGAAGGGGGCCTCTACTCTGGGGCCAACGTCCTGACTTTC.